This T cell receptor (beta chain) derives from a study of vaccination effects on CD4 cells after COVID-19. Trimming took off 2 bases at V and 4 bases at J, with 14 bases between the two ends. The CDR3 totals 15 residues. From germline, CDR1 is MNHEY and CDR2 SVGAGI. This table comes from immunoSEQ multiplex PCR, and its TCRdb copy is limited to in-frame clones, with some not included. The data contain 25,000 to 35,000 clones, 55% to 75% of them seen just once; the ten biggest clones take up around 28%. In the case of this clone: Its antigen is undetermined.

Within the ViraFEST assay, antigen-specific CD4+ T cells underwent expansion with viral peptide pools prior to sequencing. It was after nine to eleven days of culture that CD4+ T cells were isolated. Fresh IL-2-containing medium replaced half the medium on days 3 and 7. The sequencing here drew on CD4+ T cells from PBMCs cultured with HCoV-229E spike peptides, taken before COVID-19 vaccination. The source of this sequence is a human donor who received a COVID-19 vaccine. The J gene is TRBJ1-2, the V gene TRBV6-5; possible D gene TRBD1, 6 bases. CDR3: CASSYDYRAGYGYTF. CDR3 nucleotide sequence: TGTGCCAGCAGTTACGATTACAGGGCTGGCTATGGCTACACCTTC.